The rows below give T cell receptor beta chains drawn from one sample of a study of blood T cell repertoires in COVID-19. Clones were read by immunoSEQ multiplex PCR, and TCRdb kept only the in-frame ones, dropping some. Of hundreds of thousands of clones listed, about nine tenths were seen once; the top ten hold 10% to 15%. The sequencing input was peripheral blood. The receptors originated from a woman between 50 and 59 years old with COVID-19, enrolled during active disease. The CDR3 runs from the conserved cysteine through the conserved F or W. D genes are given only for firm matches. Only some rows state a clone size, as once, few, many or a class for expanded clones.

>TRBJ2-3|TRBD2|once|TRBV6-1
TGTGCCAGCAGTGAAGGGACTAGCGGGACAGATACGCAGTATTTT
CASSEGTSGTDTQYF
>TRBJ2-3|TRBD1|NA|TRBV10-1
TGCGCCAGCAGTGAGGGCAGGGGGCGGACAGATACGCAGTATTTT
CASSEGRGRTDTQYF
>TRBJ2-3|TRBD2|NA|TRBV4-1
TGCGCCAGCAGCCACCCACTGACTAGCGGCCAGCAGATAGATATGCAGTATTTT
CASSHPLTSGQQIDMQYF
>TRBJ1-2|TRBD1|NA|TRBV6-2/TRBV6-3
TGTGCCAGCAGTCCAGCCCGACAGGGTAGGAATGGCTACACCTTC
CASSPARQGRNGYTF
>TRBJ2-5|TRBD2|NA|TRBV7-8
TGTGCCAGCAGCTTAGTGGGTCGGGGTGTAGCGGGACATAGGGAGACCCAGTACTTC
CASSLVGRGVAGHRETQYF
>TRBJ1-2|TRBD1|once|TRBV30
TGTGCCTGGCAAAGGACAGGTCCCTCGGGCTACACCTTC
CAWQRTGPSGYTF
>TRBJ1-1|NA|NA|TRBV27
TGTGCCAGCAGTTTGTCGGTCAAGAACACTGAAGCTTTCTTT
CASSLSVKNTEAFF
>TRBJ2-7|NA|NA|TRBV5-4
TGTGCCAGCAGCCCGGACAGTTCCTACGAGCAGTACTTC
CASSPDSSYEQYF
>TRBJ1-3|NA|NA|TRBV5-1
TGCGCCAGCAGCTCCTCGGGGGGAAGCTCTGGAAACACCATATATTTT
CASSSSGGSSGNTIYF
>TRBJ2-1|NA|NA|TRBV6-2/TRBV6-3
TGTGCCAGCAGTCGGGCTAGCCAAGAGCAGTTCTTC
CASSRASQEQFF
>TRBJ2-6|NA|NA|TRBV6-5
TGTGCCAGCAGCGGTCCCACCTCTGGGGCCAACGTCCTGACTTTC
CASSGPTSGANVLTF
>TRBJ2-6|NA|NA|TRBV29-1
TGCAGCGTATCCCGACAGGATTTTAGCTCTGGGGCCAACGTCCTGACTTTC
CSVSRQDFSSGANVLTF
>TRBJ2-7|NA|few|TRBV29-1
TGCAGCGTTCAGGGTTTCCACGAGCAGTACTTC
CSVQGFHEQYF
>TRBJ2-5|NA|NA|TRBV6-5
TGTGCCAGCAGTTACTACCAGGGTCTCGAGACCCAGTACTTC
CASSYYQGLETQYF
>TRBJ2-2|TRBD2|once|TRBV4-2
TGTGCCAGCAGCGCCAATGGACTAGCTTCCGGGGAGCTGTTTTTT
CASSANGLASGELFF
>TRBJ2-7|NA|few|TRBV6-5
TGTGCCAGCAGTCTCCGCCGGGACTCCTACGAGCAGTACTTC
CASSLRRDSYEQYF
>TRBJ2-1|TRBD2|few|TRBV27
TGTGCCAGCAGTTTATCGACTAGCGGGGGTTATGAGCAGTTCTTC
CASSLSTSGGYEQFF
>TRBJ1-2|NA|NA|TRBV2
TGTGCCAGCAGCCTCAACGCGGGTGTTAACTATGGCTACACCTTC
CASSLNAGVNYGYTF
>TRBJ2-1|NA|NA|TRBV1
TGCACCAGCAGCCAAGGGACTAGCGGGGGGGCCTACAATGAGCAGTTCTTC
CTSSQGTSGGAYNEQFF
>TRBJ1-1|NA|NA|TRBV2
TGTGCCAGCACCGAGTCTCTGAACACTGAAGCTTTCTTT
CASTESLNTEAFF
>TRBJ1-1|NA|NA|TRBV4-1
TGCGCCAGCAGCCAAGAGGACAGACCGAACACTGAAGCTTTCTTT
CASSQEDRPNTEAFF
>TRBJ1-1|NA|few|TRBV30
TGTGCCTGGAACGAGGGCACTGAAGCTTTCTTT
CAWNEGTEAFF
>TRBJ1-2|TRBD1|NA|TRBV4-1
TGCGCCAGCAGCCGAGAGGGACAGACCTCTTTTGGTGGCTACACCTTC
CASSREGQTSFGGYTF
>TRBJ1-1|NA|NA|TRBV2
TGTGCCAGCAGTGCACAGCTGAACACTGAAGCTTTCTTT
CASSAQLNTEAFF
>TRBJ1-3|NA|NA|TRBV6-5
TGTGCCAGCACTCTAGGGGGTGGAAACACCATATATTTT
CASTLGGGNTIYF
>TRBJ1-5|NA|NA|TRBV28
TGTGCCAGCAGTTTCTATCAGCCCCAGCATTTT
CASSFYQPQHF
>TRBJ1-4|NA|NA|TRBV30
TGTGCCTGGAATGGGAGGGTCGAAAAACTGTTTTTT
CAWNGRVEKLFF
>TRBJ2-7|NA|NA|TRBV5-1
TGCGCCAGCAGCTTGAAGGAGCATCCCTCCTACGAGCAGTACTTC
CASSLKEHPSYEQYF
>TRBJ1-4|NA|few|TRBV19
TGTGCCAGTAGGCGCTCCTTGTCTCCTAGGGAAAAACTGTTTTTT
CASRRSLSPREKLFF
>TRBJ1-5|TRBD1|NA|TRBV19
TGTGCCACCTCGGGGGGGACAGGGGCATGGCAGCCCCAGCATTTT
CATSGGTGAWQPQHF
>TRBJ1-3|TRBD1|once|TRBV10-3
TGTGCCAACCGGAGACAGGGGATAGGCTCTGGAAACACCATATATTTT
CANRRQGIGSGNTIYF
>TRBJ2-1|TRBD2|NA|TRBV4-1
TGCGCCAGCAGCGGCCGGGGGGGTCGCTCCTACAATGAGCAGTTCTTC
CASSGRGGRSYNEQFF
>TRBJ1-6|NA|NA|TRBV2
TGTGCCAGCAGTGAAATGGGACACTATAATTCACCCCTCCACTTT
CASSEMGHYNSPLHF
>TRBJ2-5|NA|NA|TRBV29-1
TGCAGCGTTGTCGAGGGGAGGCTCCAAGAGACCCAGTACTTC
CSVVEGRLQETQYF
>TRBJ2-7|NA|NA|TRBV7-9
TGTGCCAGCAGCCCGAGTCAGGGAATCGGACAGTACTTC
CASSPSQGIGQYF
>TRBJ1-2|TRBD1|once|TRBV29-1
TGCAGCGTCGACCCGGGACAGGATGATGGCTACACCTTC
CSVDPGQDDGYTF
>TRBJ2-7|TRBD1|NA|TRBV11-3
TGTGCCAGCAGCGCACAGGGGTCGAGAAACGAGCAGTACTTC
CASSAQGSRNEQYF
>TRBJ1-6|NA|NA|TRBV6-1
TGTGCCAGCAGTGAAGGGGCCCAAGCACCCCTCCACTTT
CASSEGAQAPLHF
>TRBJ2-5|TRBD1|NA|TRBV29-1
TGCAGCGTGACCGGGACAGGGGGCGGTGGGGAGACCCAGTACTTC
CSVTGTGGGGETQYF
>TRBJ1-1|NA|NA|TRBV7-8
TGTGCCAGCAGCCCAAGTTTTGGTCTGCCCACTGGAGCTTTCTTT
CASSPSFGLPTGAFF
>TRBJ1-2|TRBD1|NA|TRBV5-1
TGCGCCAGCAGCCTGGGGACAGAATATGGCTACACCTTC
CASSLGTEYGYTF
>TRBJ1-2|TRBD1|NA|TRBV25-1
TGTGCCAGCAGTGAATACCCGACAGGGGGGGATGGCTACACCTTC
CASSEYPTGGDGYTF
>TRBJ1-2|TRBD1|NA|TRBV2
TGTGCCAGCAGGCGGGACAGAGTAGGCTACACCTTC
CASRRDRVGYTF
>TRBJ1-6|TRBD1|NA|TRBV7-9
TGTGCCAGCAGCCCCGACAGGGGTTGGTATAATTCACCCCTCCACTTT
CASSPDRGWYNSPLHF
>TRBJ1-1|NA|NA|TRBV6-1
TGTGCCAGCAGTGAACAAGGAGGTGTAGCTTTCTTT
CASSEQGGVAFF
>TRBJ1-1|TRBD1|NA|TRBV29-1
TGCAGCGTTAGTAAATCAGGGGGGAACACTGAAGCTTTCTTT
CSVSKSGGNTEAFF
>TRBJ2-5|NA|NA|TRBV2
TGTGCCAGCAGCGCGACAGGAAACCAAGAGACCCAGTACTTC
CASSATGNQETQYF
>TRBJ1-1|NA|few|TRBV25-1
TGTGCCAGCAGTGAATCAATCGGGGGGTCTGGGGTCAGGACTGAAGCTTTCTTT
CASSESIGGSGVRTEAFF
>TRBJ2-7|NA|NA|TRBV7-2
TGTGCCAGCAGCCGCGATTTTGGGCAGGGGAGTGGGCAGTACTTC
CASSRDFGQGSGQYF
>TRBJ1-6|TRBD1|NA|TRBV30
TGTGCCTGGAGTTCTGGACAGGGGGCTTCACCCCTCCACTTT
CAWSSGQGASPLHF
>TRBJ1-1|NA|once|TRBV9
TGTGCCAGCAGCGTAGGGTATGGAGGGCGCACTGAAGCTTTCTTT
CASSVGYGGRTEAFF
>TRBJ1-5|TRBD1|few|TRBV28
TGTGCCAGCAGTCCCGCCGACAGGGCGGGCAATCAGCCCCAGCATTTT
CASSPADRAGNQPQHF
>TRBJ1-4|NA|NA|TRBV21-1
TGTGCCAGCAGCAAGTCGGTGACAGCTAACTATGAAAAACTGTTTTTT
CASSKSVTANYEKLFF
>TRBJ2-2|TRBD1|NA|TRBV3-1/TRBV3-2
TGTGCCAGCAGCCAAGATCGAGCGGACAGGGGGCGCACCGGGGAGCTGTTTTTT
CASSQDRADRGRTGELFF
>TRBJ2-7|TRBD1|NA|TRBV19
TGTGCCAGTGCCCGGACAGGGGGTATCTCCGCGGTGGAGCAGTACTTC
CASARTGGISAVEQYF
>TRBJ1-2|NA|NA|TRBV11-3
TGTGCCAGCAGCCGCCTAGACGGGAGCGGCTACACCTTC
CASSRLDGSGYTF
>TRBJ1-2|NA|NA|TRBV2
TGTGCCAGCATCAACCTGGGGGGCTATGGCTACACCTTC
CASINLGGYGYTF
>TRBJ1-4|NA|NA|TRBV5-8
TGTGCCAGCAGCTTGTCTAGGGGTGAAAAACTGTTTTTT
CASSLSRGEKLFF
>TRBJ1-4|TRBD1|NA|TRBV7-9
TGTGCCAGCAGCTTCCAAGCAGGGGGGTCCCTGGGGGAAAAACTGTTTTTT
CASSFQAGGSLGEKLFF
>TRBJ1-2|NA|NA|TRBV5-1
TGCGCCAGCAGCTTGGAGGGGTCGAACTATGGCTACACCTTC
CASSLEGSNYGYTF